This TCR beta chain was sequenced for a study of identical twins (dated by TCRdb to the mid-2010s). Describing the broader study: TCR alpha and beta repertoires from monozygotic twins, unrelated adults of various ages and cord blood were deep-sequenced to test whether fetal clonotypes persist. To rule out contamination, replicate twin experiments were performed at different times with different library preparation protocols.

Every donor in the study was a healthy Caucasian. The twin cohort consisted of three pairs of female monozygotic twins, all aged roughly 18 to 30 years. The RNA used for TCR libraries was isolated from peripheral blood mononuclear cells. This clonotype was counted ten times or more. Its antigen remains unidentified. Base qualities are not recorded, but no much larger clone differs from it by a single base. What the research found in general, with its limitations: In monozygotic twins, out-of-frame TCR alpha sharing was systematically underestimated by recombination models, although the models agreed with sharing between unrelated individuals. Excess twin sharing in beta out-of-frame sequences was weaker because fewer shared sequences lowered the signal-to-noise ratio. Because the same donors could not be followed over many years, the conclusions relied on cross-sectional statistical analysis. Zero-insertion analyses could be partly confounded by invariant T cells such as MAIT and iNKT, although diverse VJ usage argued against such confounding for most clonotypes. Compared with coincidental sharing between unrelated individuals, out-of-frame TCR alpha sequences shared between twins showed an excess of sequences with low generation probability. Fewer insertions were carried by abundant cord blood beta clonotypes, a similar but weaker trend appeared in young adult naive repertoires, and no such trend appeared in memory repertoires.

V was cut back by 2 bases and J by 2 bases, leaving a gap of 11 bases between them. Including the terminal cysteine and phenylalanine, the CDR3 comprises 15 residues. Only the CDR3 portion is preserved as DNA: 45 bases, with reading frame beginning at the first base. The germline V gene supplies CDR1 SGHTA and CDR2 FQGNSA. Libraries were built with 5' RACE. The sequencer was an Illumina HiSeq 2000. A universal primer binding site was added through template switching, and the final cDNA carried a unique molecular identifier so that TCR cDNA molecules could be counted accurately. First-strand cDNA for TCR alpha and beta chains was synthesized from specific primers in the conserved constant-segment region. To control for contamination, every cDNA library carried two barcodes: a SMART-Mk sample barcode plus Illumina barcodes. TruSeq adapter sequences along with Illumina sample barcodes were introduced in two successive PCR steps. The Illumina HiSeq platform was used with custom primers to sequence TCR alpha and beta cDNA libraries. In the authors' own workflow: Unique molecular identifiers were extracted from raw reads with MiGEC, and CDR3 positions were determined with MiXCR. Recombination models were inferred per individual with the repgenHMM and IGoR tools using an EM algorithm. Shared clonotype analysis was performed with the tcR package in R, normalizing sharing by the product of cloneset sizes. Out-of-frame nonproductive sequences were analyzed to study raw recombination free of thymic and clonal selection effects. TCRdb passed the public sequencing reads through fastp at Q25 and MiXCR, retaining productive beta sequences. One record per CDR3 amino acid sequence lists the most common genes and DNA. The V and J calls and clone size are TCRdb's, not the authors'. Recorded for this sample are 690,000 or so distinct CDR3 sequences; more than 6.5% of them occurred a single time. The ten most abundant clones make up roughly 0.9% of the sample.

This sample was also put to use in a study of yellow fever vaccine responses in identical twins. The second publication reports: According to the authors, in identical twins the way T cells responded to vaccination appeared partly convergent and partly personalized. Focusing on identical twins, the study followed the T cell clones that responded to the vaccine, and did so with precision.

The TCR was taken from a woman younger than 30 in good health. The rearrangement combines TRBV7-2 with TRBJ2-3; no D segment can be confidently identified. Specimen: PBMCs. The DNA reads TGTGCCAGCAGCTTAATACGTCCTCCCACAGATACGCAGTATTTT. It encodes CASSLIRPPTDTQYF. Outside the CDR3, residues come from the reference TRBV7-2 and TRBJ2-3 proteins, so the full variable domain is: GAGVSQSPSNKVTEKGKDVELRCDPISGHTALYWYRQSLGQGLEFLIYFQGNSAPDKSGLPSDRFSAERTGGSVSTLTIQRTQQEDSAVYLCASSLIRPPTDTQYFGPGTRLTVL.